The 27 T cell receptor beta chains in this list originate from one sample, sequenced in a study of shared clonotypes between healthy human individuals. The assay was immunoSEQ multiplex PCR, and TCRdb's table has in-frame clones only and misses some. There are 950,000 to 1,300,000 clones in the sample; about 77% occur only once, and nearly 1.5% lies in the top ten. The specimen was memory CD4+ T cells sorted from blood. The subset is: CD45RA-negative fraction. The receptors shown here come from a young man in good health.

The CDR3 nucleotides read TGTGCCATCAGGGAAACCGAAAGTTCACCCCTCCACTTT. Translation: CAIRETESSPLHF. The chain uses TRBV28 and TRBJ1-6, with D perhaps TRBD1 (5 bases). The CDR3 totals 13 residues. The germline V gene has CDR1 MDHEN and CDR2 SYDVKM. The V end was cut by 10 bases, the J end by 9 bases, with 16 bases between.

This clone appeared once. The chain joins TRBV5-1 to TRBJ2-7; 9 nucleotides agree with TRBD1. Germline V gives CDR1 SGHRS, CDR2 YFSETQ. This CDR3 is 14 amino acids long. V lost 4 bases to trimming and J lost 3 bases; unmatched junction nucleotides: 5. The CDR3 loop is CASSLLTGGYEQYF. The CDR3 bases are TGCGCCAGCAGCCTCCTGACAGGGGGCTACGAGCAGTACTTC.

This CDR3 reads CASSTPGGNLPDTQYF. CDR3 coding DNA: TGTGCCAGCAGCACACCTGGAGGTAACCTCCCGGATACGCAGTATTTT. V gene TRBV9 combines with J gene TRBJ2-3; possible D gene TRBD2, 5 bases. This CDR3 is built from 16 residues. V dropped 4 bases and J dropped 6 bases, with 21 bases sitting between them. The germline V gene encodes CDR1 SGDLS and CDR2 YYNGEE. Filled out from reference TRBV9 and TRBJ2-3, the complete variable domain reads DSGVTQTPKHLITATGQRVTLRCSPRSGDLSVYWYQQSLDQGLQFLIQYYNGEERAKGNILERFSAQQFPDLHSELNLSSLELGDSALYFCASSTPGGNLPDTQYFGPGTRLTVL.

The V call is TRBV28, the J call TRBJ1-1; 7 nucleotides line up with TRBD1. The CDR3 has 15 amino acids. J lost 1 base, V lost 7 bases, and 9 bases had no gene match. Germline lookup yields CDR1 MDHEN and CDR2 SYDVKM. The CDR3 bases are TGTGCCAGCATACCTCCAGGGGGATCGAACACTGAAGCTTTCTTT. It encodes CASIPPGGSNTEAFF.

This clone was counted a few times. CDR3 nucleotide sequence: TGTGCCAGCAGCATTACTCCGGGACTAGGCACTGAAGCTTTCTTT. Protein sequence: CASSITPGLGTEAFF. The chain has TRBV7-3 and TRBJ1-1; the D gene is possibly TRBD1 (5 bases). This CDR3 has 15 amino acids. V lost 5 bases and J 4 bases, leaving 17 bases between the germline ends. Per germline, CDR1 SGHTA and CDR2 FQGTGA.

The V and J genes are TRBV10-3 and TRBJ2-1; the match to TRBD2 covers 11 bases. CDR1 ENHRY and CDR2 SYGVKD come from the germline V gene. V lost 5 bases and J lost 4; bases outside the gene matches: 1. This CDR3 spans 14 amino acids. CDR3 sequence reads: CAISTSGSYNEQFF. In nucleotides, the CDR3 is TGTGCCATCAGTACTAGCGGGAGTTACAATGAGCAGTTCTTC.

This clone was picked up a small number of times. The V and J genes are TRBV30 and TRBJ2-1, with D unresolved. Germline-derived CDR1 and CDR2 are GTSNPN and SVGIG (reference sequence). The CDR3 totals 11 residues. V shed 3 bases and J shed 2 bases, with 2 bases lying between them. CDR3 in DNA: TGTGCCTGGAGAACCTACAATGAGCAGTTCTTC. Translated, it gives CAWRTYNEQFF.

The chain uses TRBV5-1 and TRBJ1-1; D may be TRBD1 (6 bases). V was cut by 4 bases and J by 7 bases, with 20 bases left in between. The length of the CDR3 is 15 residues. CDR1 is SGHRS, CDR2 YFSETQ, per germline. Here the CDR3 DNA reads TGCGCCAGCAGCACCGGAGGTGGCCTACAGGGTGAAGCTTTCTTT. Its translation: CASSTGGGLQGEAFF. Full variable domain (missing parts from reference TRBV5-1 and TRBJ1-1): KAGVTQTPRYLIKTRGQQVTLSCSPISGHRSVSWYQQTPGQGLQFLFEYFSETQRNKGNFPGRFSGRQFSNSRSEMNVSTLELGDSALYLCASSTGGGLQGEAFFGQGTRLTVV.

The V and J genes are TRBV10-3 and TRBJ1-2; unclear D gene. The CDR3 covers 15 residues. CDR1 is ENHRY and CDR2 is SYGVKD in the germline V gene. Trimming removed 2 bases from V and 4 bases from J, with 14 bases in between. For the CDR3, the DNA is TGTGCCATCAGTGAGCCTACGTTAGTGAGCTATGGCTACACCTTC. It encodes CAISEPTLVSYGYTF.

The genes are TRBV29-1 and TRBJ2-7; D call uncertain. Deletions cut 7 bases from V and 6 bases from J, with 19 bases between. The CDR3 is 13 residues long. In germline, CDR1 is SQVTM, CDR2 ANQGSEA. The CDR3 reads CSGGQKAFGEQYF. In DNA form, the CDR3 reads TGCAGCGGTGGGCAGAAAGCTTTCGGCGAGCAGTACTTC.

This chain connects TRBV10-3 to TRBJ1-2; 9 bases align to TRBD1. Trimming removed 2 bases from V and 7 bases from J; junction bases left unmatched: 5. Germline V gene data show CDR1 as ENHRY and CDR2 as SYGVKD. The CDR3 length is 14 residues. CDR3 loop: CAISEGGQGAGYTF. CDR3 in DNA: TGTGCCATCAGTGAGGGGGGACAGGGAGCTGGCTACACCTTC.

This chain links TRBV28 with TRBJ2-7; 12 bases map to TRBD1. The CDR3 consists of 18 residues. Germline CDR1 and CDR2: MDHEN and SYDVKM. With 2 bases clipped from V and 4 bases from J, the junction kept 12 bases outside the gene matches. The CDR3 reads CASSLRSGRGQGAYEQYF. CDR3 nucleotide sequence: TGTGCCAGCAGTTTACGATCGGGTAGGGGACAGGGGGCTTACGAGCAGTACTTC.

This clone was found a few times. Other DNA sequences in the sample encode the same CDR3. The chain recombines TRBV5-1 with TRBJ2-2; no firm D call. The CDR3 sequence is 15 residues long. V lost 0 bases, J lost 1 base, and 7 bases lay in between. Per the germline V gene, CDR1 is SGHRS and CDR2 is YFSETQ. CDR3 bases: TGCGCCAGCAGCTTGGGGAGTCAGAACACCGGGGAGCTGTTTTTT. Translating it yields CASSLGSQNTGELFF. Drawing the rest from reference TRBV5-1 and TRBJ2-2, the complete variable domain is KAGVTQTPRYLIKTRGQQVTLSCSPISGHRSVSWYQQTPGQGLQFLFEYFSETQRNKGNFPGRFSGRQFSNSRSEMNVSTLELGDSALYLCASSLGSQNTGELFFGEGSRLTVL.

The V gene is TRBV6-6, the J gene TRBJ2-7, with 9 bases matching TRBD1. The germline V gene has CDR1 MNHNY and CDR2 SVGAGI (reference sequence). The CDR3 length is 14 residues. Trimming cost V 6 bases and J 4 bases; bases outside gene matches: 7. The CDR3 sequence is CASRSGQGYYEQYF. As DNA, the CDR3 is TGTGCCAGCAGAAGTGGACAGGGGTATTACGAGCAGTACTTC.

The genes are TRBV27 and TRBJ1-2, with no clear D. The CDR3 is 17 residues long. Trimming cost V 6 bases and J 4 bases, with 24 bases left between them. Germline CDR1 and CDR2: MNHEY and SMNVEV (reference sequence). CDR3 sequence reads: CASSKLLARAGIYGYTF. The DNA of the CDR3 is TGTGCCAGCAGCAAATTGCTCGCCCGGGCCGGTATCTATGGCTACACCTTC.

The CDR3 here is CASSLTGAYEQYF. The CDR3 nucleotides are TGCGCCAGCAGCTTGACGGGGGCTTACGAGCAGTACTTC. This chain connects TRBV5-1 to TRBJ2-7; D is tentatively TRBD1 or TRBD2 (6 bases each). Trimming cost V 1 base and J 4 bases, with 9 bases left between them. Germline V gene data show CDR1 as SGHRS and CDR2 as YFSETQ. The CDR3 sequence is 13 residues long.

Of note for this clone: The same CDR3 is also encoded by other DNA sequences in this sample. The CDR3 loop is CASSYSGQGAYEQYF. CDR3 in DNA: TGTGCCAGCAGTTACTCGGGACAGGGGGCGTACGAGCAGTACTTC. V is TRBV6-5 and J is TRBJ2-7, with 12 bases identical to TRBD1. The junction had 1 base not matched to a gene; V was cut back by 0 bases and J by 4 bases. Germline CDR1 is MNHEY and CDR2 is SVGAGI. This CDR3 is built from 15 residues.

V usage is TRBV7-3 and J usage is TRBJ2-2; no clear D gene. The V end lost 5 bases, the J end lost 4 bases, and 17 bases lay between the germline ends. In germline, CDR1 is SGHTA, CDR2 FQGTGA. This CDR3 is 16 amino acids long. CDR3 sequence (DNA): TGTGCCAGCAGCCCCGCGCGCACCATGGGCACCGGGGAGCTGTTTTTT. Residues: CASSPARTMGTGELFF.

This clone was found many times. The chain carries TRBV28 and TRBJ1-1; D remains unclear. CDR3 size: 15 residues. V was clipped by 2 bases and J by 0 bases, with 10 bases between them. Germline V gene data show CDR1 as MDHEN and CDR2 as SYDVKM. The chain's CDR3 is CASSLSNRMNTEAFF. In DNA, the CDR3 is TGTGCCAGCAGTTTAAGTAATCGGATGAACACTGAAGCTTTCTTT.

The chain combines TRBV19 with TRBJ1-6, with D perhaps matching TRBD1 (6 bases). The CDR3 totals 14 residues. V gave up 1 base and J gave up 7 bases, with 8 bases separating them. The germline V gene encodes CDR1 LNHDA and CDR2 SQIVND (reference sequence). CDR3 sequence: CASSIGQENSPLHF. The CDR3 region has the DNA TGTGCCAGTAGTATAGGACAGGAGAATTCACCCCTCCACTTT.

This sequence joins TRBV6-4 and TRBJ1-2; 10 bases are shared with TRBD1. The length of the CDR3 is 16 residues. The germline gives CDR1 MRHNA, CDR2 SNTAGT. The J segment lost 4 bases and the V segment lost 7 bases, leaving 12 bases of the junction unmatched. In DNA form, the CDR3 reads TGTGCCAGCATCTCACCCGGGACAGGGGATCTCTATGGCTACACCTTC. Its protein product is CASISPGTGDLYGYTF.

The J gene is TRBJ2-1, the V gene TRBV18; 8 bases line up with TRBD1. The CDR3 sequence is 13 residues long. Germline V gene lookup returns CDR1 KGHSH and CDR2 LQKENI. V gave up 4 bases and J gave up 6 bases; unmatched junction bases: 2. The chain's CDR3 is CASSRGQGNEQFF. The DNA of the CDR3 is TGTGCCAGCTCACGCGGACAGGGCAATGAGCAGTTCTTC.

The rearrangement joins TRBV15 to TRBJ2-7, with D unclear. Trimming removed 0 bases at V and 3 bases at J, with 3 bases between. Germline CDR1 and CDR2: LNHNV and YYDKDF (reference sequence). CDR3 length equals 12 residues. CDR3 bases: TGTGCCACCAGCAGAGAGTTCTACGAGCAGTACTTC. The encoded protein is CATSREFYEQYF.

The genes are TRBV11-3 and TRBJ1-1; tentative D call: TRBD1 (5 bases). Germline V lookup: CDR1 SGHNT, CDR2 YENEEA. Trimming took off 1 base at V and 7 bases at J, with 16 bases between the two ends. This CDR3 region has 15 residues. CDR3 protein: CASSLGGTGRSEAFF. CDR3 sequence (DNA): TGTGCCAGCAGCTTAGGGGGGACCGGACGGAGTGAAGCTTTCTTT.

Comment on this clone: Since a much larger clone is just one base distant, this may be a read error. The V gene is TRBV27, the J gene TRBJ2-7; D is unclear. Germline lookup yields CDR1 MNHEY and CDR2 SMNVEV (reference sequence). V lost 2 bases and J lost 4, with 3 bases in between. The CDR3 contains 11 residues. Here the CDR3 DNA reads TGTGCCAGCAGTTTAAAATACGAGCAGTACTTC. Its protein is CASSLKYEQYF.

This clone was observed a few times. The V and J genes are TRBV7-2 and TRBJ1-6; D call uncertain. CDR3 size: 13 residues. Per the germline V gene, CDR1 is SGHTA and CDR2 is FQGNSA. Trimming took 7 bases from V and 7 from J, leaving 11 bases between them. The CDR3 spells CASTITGNSPLHF. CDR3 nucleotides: TGTGCCAGCACTATTACGGGGAATTCACCCCTCCACTTT.

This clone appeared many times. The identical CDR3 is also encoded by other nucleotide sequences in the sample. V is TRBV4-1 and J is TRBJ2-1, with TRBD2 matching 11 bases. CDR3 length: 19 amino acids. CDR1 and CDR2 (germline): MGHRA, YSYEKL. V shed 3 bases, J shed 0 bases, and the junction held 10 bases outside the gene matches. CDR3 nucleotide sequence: TGCGCCAGCAGCCACCCGGGACTAGCGGCGGGAAGCTCCTACAATGAGCAGTTCTTC. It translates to CASSHPGLAAGSSYNEQFF.